A selection of T cell receptor beta chains follows, all from one sample in a study of immune cell composition in non-small cell lung cancer. The protocol was immunoSEQ multiplex PCR, while the TCRdb copy is restricted to in-frame clones and leaves out a portion. Altogether around 5,000 clones are present, roughly 88% being singletons, with the ten largest covering 5% to 6.5%. The sequenced sample consisted of non-adjacent lung tissue. These receptors were taken from a human donor with non-small cell lung cancer. Some clones in this sample may be carry-over from other donors' samples. The CDR3 runs from the conserved cysteine through the conserved F or W. The D gene is left open where the match is weak. Clone size is shown for a subset of rows, as once, few, many or a class of expanded clone.

V gene	J gene	D gene	clone size	CDR3 protein	CDR3 DNA
TRBV14	TRBJ2-7	NA	NA	CASSQAGVRHEQYF	TGTGCCAGCAGCCAAGCGGGAGTACGACACGAGCAGTACTTC
TRBV28	TRBJ2-3	TRBD2	few	CASSLPSGHTDTQYF	TGTGCCAGCAGTTTACCTAGCGGGCACACAGATACGCAGTATTTT
TRBV28	TRBJ2-2	NA	NA	CASSFGTGELFF	TGTGCCAGCAGTTTCGGGACCGGGGAGCTGTTTTTT
TRBV2	TRBJ2-3	TRBD2	NA	CASTRRLADYGSTDTQYF	TGTGCCAGCACCCGTCGACTAGCGGACTACGGAAGCACAGATACGCAGTATTTT
TRBV7-8	TRBJ1-5	TRBD1	NA	CASSAYRGPQHF	TGTGCCAGCAGCGCCTACAGGGGGCCCCAGCATTTT
TRBV29-1	TRBJ1-2	NA	NA	CSVEGHKQDRYGYTF	TGCAGCGTTGAAGGCCATAAACAGGATCGCTATGGCTACACCTTC
TRBV29-1	TRBJ2-5	TRBD2	NA	CSARLATETQYF	TGCAGCGCGAGACTAGCTACAGAGACCCAGTACTTC
TRBV15	TRBJ2-2	TRBD2	NA	CATSSGRTSGTGELFF	TGTGCCACCAGCAGTGGAAGGACTAGCGGCACCGGGGAGCTGTTTTTT
TRBV7-9	TRBJ1-2	TRBD1	NA	CASSLRDRPSGGYTF	TGTGCCAGCAGCTTAAGGGACAGGCCCTCGGGGGGCTACACCTTC
TRBV28	TRBJ1-2	TRBD1	NA	CASRSEGQGSYGYTF	TGTGCCAGCCGCTCCGAGGGACAGGGATCCTATGGCTACACCTTC
TRBV6-1	TRBJ1-4	NA	NA	CARGEGSANEKLFF	TGTGCCAGGGGGGAGGGATCGGCTAATGAAAAACTGTTTTTT
TRBV4-2	TRBJ2-2	NA	NA	CASSQEGARLNTGELFF	TGTGCCAGCAGCCAAGAAGGGGCAAGATTGAACACCGGGGAGCTGTTTTTT
TRBV29-1	TRBJ1-2	NA	NA	CSVEGLGYGYTF	TGCAGCGTCGAGGGACTGGGCTATGGCTACACCTTC
TRBV9	TRBJ2-1	NA	NA	CASSVEVGGYYNEQFF	TGTGCCAGCAGCGTAGAGGTGGGAGGCTACTACAATGAGCAGTTCTTC
TRBV19	TRBJ2-5	NA	NA	CASRGGETQYF	TGTGCCAGTAGGGGAGGAGAGACCCAGTACTTC
TRBV7-9	TRBJ2-1	NA	NA	CASSLDNRDNEQFF	TGTGCCAGCAGCTTAGATAACAGAGACAATGAGCAGTTCTTC
TRBV28	TRBJ1-1	NA	NA	CASSSGWDTEAFF	TGTGCCAGCAGTTCGGGGTGGGACACTGAAGCTTTCTTT
TRBV19	TRBJ2-7	TRBD2	NA	CASSLAGVEEQYF	TGTGCCAGTAGTCTAGCGGGAGTAGAAGAGCAGTACTTC
TRBV5-1	TRBJ2-3	TRBD2	NA	CASSLVTGTSGLTDTQYF	TGCGCCAGCAGCTTGGTAACCGGGACTAGCGGCCTCACAGATACGCAGTATTTT
TRBV6-1	TRBJ2-1	TRBD2	NA	CASSESRLAGVSHEQFF	TGTGCCAGCAGTGAATCTCGACTAGCGGGAGTTAGTCATGAGCAGTTCTTC
TRBV10-1	TRBJ2-3	NA	NA	CASSTRRGTDTQYF	TGCGCCAGCAGTACCAGGCGGGGCACAGATACGCAGTATTTT
TRBV27	TRBJ2-1	TRBD2	NA	CASRRWTSETAYNEQFF	TGTGCCAGCAGGCGATGGACTAGCGAAACAGCCTACAATGAGCAGTTCTTC
TRBV19	TRBJ1-5	NA	NA	CASSITRDQPQHF	TGTGCCAGTAGTATAACCCGGGATCAGCCCCAGCATTTT
TRBV28	TRBJ1-3	NA	NA	CASSPMGNTIYF	TGTGCCAGCAGTCCCATGGGAAACACCATATATTTT
TRBV6-5	TRBJ1-4	NA	NA	CASRTGSTNEKLFF	TGTGCCAGCCGAACAGGGAGTACTAATGAAAAACTGTTTTTT
TRBV25-1	TRBJ2-3	TRBD2	once	CAGASSPADTQYF	TGCGCGGGAGCCTCGTCCCCCGCGGATACGCAGTATTTT
TRBV9	TRBJ2-6	NA	NA	CASSDGRGGGSGANVLTF	TGTGCCAGCAGCGACGGGAGAGGGGGGGGCTCTGGGGCCAACGTCCTGACTTTC
TRBV7-2	TRBJ1-2	TRBD1	NA	CASSQDRGGGYTF	TGTGCCAGCAGCCAAGACAGGGGTGGTGGCTACACCTTC
TRBV19	TRBJ2-7	NA	few	CASSRRGGMGSYEQYF	TGTGCCAGTAGCCGACGGGGAGGAATGGGCTCCTACGAGCAGTACTTC